This is a list of T cell receptor beta chains from one sample in a study of blood T cell repertoires in COVID-19. The assay was immunoSEQ multiplex PCR, and TCRdb's table has in-frame clones only and misses some. The sample includes some 320,000 clones, approximately 89% of them seen just once. Input material: peripheral blood. The receptors here all came from a woman aged 25 to 39 who had recovered from COVID-19. CDR3s include the opening cysteine and the closing phenylalanine or tryptophan. The order of the fields is D gene, J gene, V gene, CDR3 protein, CDR3 DNA. D genes are given only for firm matches.

TRBD1,TRBJ1-1,TRBV12-5,CASGLARQGSSPDHLNTEAFF,TGTGCTAGTGGTTTGGCCCGACAGGGGTCATCCCCCGATCATTTGAACACTGAAGCTTTCTTT
.,TRBJ1-2,TRBV6-5,CASSYSGGGYGYTF,TGTGCCAGCAGTTACTCGGGGGGGGGCTATGGCTACACCTTC
.,TRBJ2-2,TRBV28,CASSIAPPLTGELFF,TGTGCCAGCAGTATCGCCCCCCCCCTAACCGGGGAGCTGTTTTTT
TRBD1,TRBJ2-3,TRBV27,CASSLGPGQPTDTQYF,TGTGCCAGCAGTCTGGGACCGGGACAGCCCACAGATACGCAGTATTTT
TRBD2,TRBJ2-1,TRBV5-5,CASTQIAGTGNEQFF,TGTGCCAGCACCCAAATAGCGGGGACGGGTAATGAGCAGTTCTTC
TRBD1,TRBJ2-5,TRBV6-6,CASSFDRGETQYF,TGTGCCAGCAGTTTTGACAGGGGAGAGACCCAGTACTTC
.,TRBJ2-1,TRBV19,CASSIRGSPYNEQFF,TGTGCCAGTAGTATCAGAGGGAGCCCTTACAATGAGCAGTTCTTC
.,TRBJ1-1,TRBV30,CAWSTEEGNTEAFF,TGTGCCTGGAGTACTGAGGAGGGGAACACTGAAGCTTTCTTT
.,TRBJ2-5,TRBV29-1,CSVESAGETQYF,TGCAGCGTTGAATCGGCGGGGGAGACCCAGTACTTC
.,TRBJ2-1,TRBV11-2,CASSLELVSYNEQFF,TGTGCCAGCAGCTTAGAACTAGTCTCCTACAATGAGCAGTTCTTC
TRBD2,TRBJ2-5,TRBV14,CASSPFRTSGKETQYF,TGTGCCAGCAGCCCTTTTAGGACTAGCGGAAAAGAGACCCAGTACTTC
.,TRBJ1-1,TRBV7-9,CASSSRGDGTEAFF,TGTGCCAGCAGCTCCAGGGGAGATGGGACTGAAGCTTTCTTT
.,TRBJ1-4,TRBV7-9,CASSPPPGSVEKLFF,TGTGCCAGCAGCCCCCCTCCAGGGTCAGTTGAAAAACTGTTTTTT
TRBD2,TRBJ2-5,TRBV28,CATGTSGGAPETQYF,TGTGCCACCGGGACTAGCGGGGGGGCTCCAGAGACCCAGTACTTC
.,TRBJ1-3,TRBV4-2,CASSQDFPDTGNTIYF,TGTGCCAGCAGCCAAGATTTTCCAGATACTGGAAACACCATATATTTT
TRBD1,TRBJ2-7,TRBV29-1,CSVGVGQGVDEQYF,TGCAGCGTGGGGGTAGGACAGGGGGTCGACGAGCAGTACTTC
TRBD1,TRBJ2-2,TRBV6-5,CAIGQGRKLTGELFF,TGTGCCATCGGACAGGGTCGTAAACTGACCGGGGAGCTGTTTTTT
.,TRBJ1-3,TRBV11-2,CASSLGQKGNTIYF,TGTGCCAGCAGCTTAGGACAGAAAGGAAACACCATATATTTT